This T cell receptor (beta chain) originates from a study of blood T cell repertoires in COVID-19. Study at large: Samples representing acute and convalescent COVID-19 were sourced from the United States, Italy and Spain.

Per the original methods: Reference gene primers were amplified, and this amplification served to estimate nucleated cell counts. Using immunoSEQ multiplex PCR, the repertoire was profiled, and TCRdb retains in-frame clones only, with some absent. V, J and clone size are those of that table, while D and trimming were read from the DNA. Of 200,000 to 250,000 clones in the sample, about 86% were seen once. This CDR3 has 15 residues. The V gene end was trimmed by 3 bases and the J gene end by 5 bases; junction bases not matched to a gene: 4. CDR1 and CDR2 from the germline V gene are KGHDR and SFDVKD. Participant ages covered roughly 18 to 89 years across 25 or so US areas. Cohort allocation depended upon clinical history that participants reported.

This chain joins TRBV24-1 and TRBJ1-5; the match to TRBD1 covers 9 bases. This clonotype originated in a woman aged 45-65 years with acute COVID-19. Sequenced sample: PBMCs or T cells enriched from blood (not recorded which). The CDR3: CATSDPRTGDQPQHF. The CDR3 DNA sequence: TGTGCCACCAGTGATCCTAGGACAGGGGATCAGCCCCAGCATTTT.